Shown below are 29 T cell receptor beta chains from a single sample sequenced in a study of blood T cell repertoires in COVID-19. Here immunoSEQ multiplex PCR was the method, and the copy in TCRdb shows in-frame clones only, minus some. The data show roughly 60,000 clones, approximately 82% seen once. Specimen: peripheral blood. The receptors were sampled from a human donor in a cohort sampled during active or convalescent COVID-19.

The CDR3 sequence is CSASPGGRKNIQYF. The CDR3 nucleotides are TGCAGTGCTAGTCCAGGGGGGAGGAAAAACATTCAGTACTTC. V and J are TRBV20-1 and TRBJ2-4, with a weak D call TRBD1 (7 bases). The CDR3 loop spans 14 amino acids. Trimming took 3 bases from V and 4 from J, leaving 13 bases between them. Germline V gene sequence: CDR1 DFQATT, CDR2 SNEGSKA (reference sequence).

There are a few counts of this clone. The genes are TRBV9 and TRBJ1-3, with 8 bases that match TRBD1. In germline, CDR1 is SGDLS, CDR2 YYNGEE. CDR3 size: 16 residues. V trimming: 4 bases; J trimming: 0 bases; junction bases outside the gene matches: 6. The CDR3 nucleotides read TGTGCCAGCAGCCTGAAGACAGGGGACTCTGGAAACACCATATATTTT. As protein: CASSLKTGDSGNTIYF.

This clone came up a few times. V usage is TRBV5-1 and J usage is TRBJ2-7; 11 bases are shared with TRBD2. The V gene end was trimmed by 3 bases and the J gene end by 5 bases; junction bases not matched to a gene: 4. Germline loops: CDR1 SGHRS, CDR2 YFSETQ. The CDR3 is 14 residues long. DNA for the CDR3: TGCGCCAGCAGCTCCTTAGCGGGGGGGAACGAGCAGTACTTC. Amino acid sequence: CASSSLAGGNEQYF. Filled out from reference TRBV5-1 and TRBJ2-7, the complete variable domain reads KAGVTQTPRYLIKTRGQQVTLSCSPISGHRSVSWYQQTPGQGLQFLFEYFSETQRNKGNFPGRFSGRQFSNSRSEMNVSTLELGDSALYLCASSSLAGGNEQYFGPGTRLTVT.

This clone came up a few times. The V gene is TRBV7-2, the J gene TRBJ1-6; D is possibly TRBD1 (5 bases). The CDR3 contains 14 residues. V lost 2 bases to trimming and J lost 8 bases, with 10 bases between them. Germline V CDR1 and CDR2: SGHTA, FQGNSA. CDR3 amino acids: CASSLFRVDSPLHF. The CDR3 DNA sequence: TGTGCCAGCAGCTTATTCAGGGTGGATTCACCCCTCCACTTT. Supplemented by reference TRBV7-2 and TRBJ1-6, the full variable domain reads GAGVSQSPSNKVTEKGKDVELRCDPISGHTALYWYRQSLGQGLEFLIYFQGNSAPDKSGLPSDRFSAERTGGSVSTLTIQRTQQEDSAVYLCASSLFRVDSPLHFGNGTRLTVT.

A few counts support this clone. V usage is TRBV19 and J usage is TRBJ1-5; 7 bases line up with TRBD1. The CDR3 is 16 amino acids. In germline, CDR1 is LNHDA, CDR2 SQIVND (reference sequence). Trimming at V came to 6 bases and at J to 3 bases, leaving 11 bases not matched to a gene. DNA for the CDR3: TGTGCCAGTAGGCCTACCGGGACAGTGAACAATCAGCCCCAGCATTTT. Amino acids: CASRPTGTVNNQPQHF.

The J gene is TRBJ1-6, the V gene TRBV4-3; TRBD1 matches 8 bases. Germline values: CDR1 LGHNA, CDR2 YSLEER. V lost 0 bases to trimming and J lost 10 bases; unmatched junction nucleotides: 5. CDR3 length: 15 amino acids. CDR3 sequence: CASSQERTGQSPLHF. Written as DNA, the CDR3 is TGCGCCAGCAGCCAAGAGAGGACAGGGCAGTCACCCCTCCACTTT.

The CDR3 nucleotides are TGTGCCAGCAGCTTAGCGCGGGTGGATGGCTACACCTTC. Protein product: CASSLARVDGYTF. The V call is TRBV7-9, the J call TRBJ1-2; D is unclear. Germline assignment: CDR1 SEHNR and CDR2 FQNEAQ (reference sequence). The CDR3 is 13 residues long. V was trimmed by 0 bases and J by 6 bases, leaving 8 bases between them. The full variable domain, completed using reference TRBV7-9 and TRBJ1-2, is DTGVSQNPRHKITKRGQNVTFRCDPISEHNRLYWYRQTLGQGPEFLTYFQNEAQLEKSRLLSDRFSAERPKGSFSTLEIQRTEQGDSAMYLCASSLARVDGYTFGSGTRLTVV.

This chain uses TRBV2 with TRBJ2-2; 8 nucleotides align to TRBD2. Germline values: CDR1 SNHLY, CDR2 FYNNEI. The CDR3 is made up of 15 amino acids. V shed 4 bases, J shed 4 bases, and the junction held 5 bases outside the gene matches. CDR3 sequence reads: CASSAYGGATGELFF. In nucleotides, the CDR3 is TGTGCCAGCAGTGCATACGGGGGGGCCACCGGGGAGCTGTTTTTT.

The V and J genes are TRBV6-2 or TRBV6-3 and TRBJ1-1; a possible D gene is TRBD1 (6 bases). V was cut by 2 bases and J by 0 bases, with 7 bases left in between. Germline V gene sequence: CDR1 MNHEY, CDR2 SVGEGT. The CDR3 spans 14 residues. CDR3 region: CASSYAGVNTEAFF. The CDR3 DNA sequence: TGTGCCAGCAGTTACGCAGGGGTGAACACTGAAGCTTTCTTT.

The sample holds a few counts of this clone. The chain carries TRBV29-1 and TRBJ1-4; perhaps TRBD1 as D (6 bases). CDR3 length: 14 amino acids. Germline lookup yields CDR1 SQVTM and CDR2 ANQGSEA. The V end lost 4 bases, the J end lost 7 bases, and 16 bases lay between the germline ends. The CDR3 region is CSVGGPGEGEKLFF. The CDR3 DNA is TGCAGCGTTGGAGGGCCAGGGGAGGGTGAAAAACTGTTTTTT. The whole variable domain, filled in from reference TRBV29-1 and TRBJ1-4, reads SAVISQKPSRDICQRGTSLTIQCQVDSQVTMMFWYRQQPGQSLTLIATANQGSEATYESGFVIDKFPISRPNLTFSTLTVSNMSPEDSSIYLCSVGGPGEGEKLFFGSGTQLSVL.

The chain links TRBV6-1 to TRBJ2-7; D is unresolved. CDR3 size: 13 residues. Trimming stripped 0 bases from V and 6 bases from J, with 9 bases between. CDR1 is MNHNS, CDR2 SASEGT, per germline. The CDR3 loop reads CASSEAYPVEQYF. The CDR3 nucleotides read TGTGCCAGCAGTGAAGCGTATCCAGTCGAGCAGTACTTC.

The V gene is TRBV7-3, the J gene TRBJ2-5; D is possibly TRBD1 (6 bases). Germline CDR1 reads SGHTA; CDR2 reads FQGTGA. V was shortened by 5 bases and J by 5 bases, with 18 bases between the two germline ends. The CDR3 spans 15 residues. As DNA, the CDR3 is TGTGCCAGCAGCCCGTCCCCAGGGGCAGGGGAGACCCAGTACTTC. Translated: CASSPSPGAGETQYF.

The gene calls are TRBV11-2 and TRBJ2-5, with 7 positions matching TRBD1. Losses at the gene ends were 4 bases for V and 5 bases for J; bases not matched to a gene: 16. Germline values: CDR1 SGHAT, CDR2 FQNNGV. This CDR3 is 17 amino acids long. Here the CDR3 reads CASSSQSRDRGWETQYF. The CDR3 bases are TGTGCCAGCAGCTCGCAGTCTAGGGACAGAGGCTGGGAGACCCAGTACTTC. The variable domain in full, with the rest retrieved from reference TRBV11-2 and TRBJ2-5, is EAGVAQSPRYKIIEKRQSVAFWCNPISGHATLYWYQQILGQGPKLLIQFQNNGVVDDSQLPKDRFSAERLKGVDSTLKIQPAKLEDSAVYLCASSSQSRDRGWETQYFGPGTRLLVL.

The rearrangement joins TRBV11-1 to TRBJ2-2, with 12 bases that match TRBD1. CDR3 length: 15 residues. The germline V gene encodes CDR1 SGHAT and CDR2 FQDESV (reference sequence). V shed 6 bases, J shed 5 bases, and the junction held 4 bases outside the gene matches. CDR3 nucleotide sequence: TGTGCCAGCAGACCGGGACAGGGGGCTACCGGGGAGCTGTTTTTT. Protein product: CASRPGQGATGELFF.

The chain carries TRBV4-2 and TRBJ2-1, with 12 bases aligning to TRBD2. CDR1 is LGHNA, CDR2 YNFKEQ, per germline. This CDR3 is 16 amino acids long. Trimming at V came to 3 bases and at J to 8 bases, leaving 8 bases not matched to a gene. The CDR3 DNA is TGTGCCAGCAGCCAGGAACTAGCGGGGGGTGGGTATGAGCAGTTCTTC. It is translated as CASSQELAGGGYEQFF.

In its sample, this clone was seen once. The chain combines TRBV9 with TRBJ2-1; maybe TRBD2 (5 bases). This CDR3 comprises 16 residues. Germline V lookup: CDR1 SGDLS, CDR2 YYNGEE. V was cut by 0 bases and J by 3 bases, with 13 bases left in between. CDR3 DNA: TGTGCCAGCAGCGTAGTTGGAACAGCGGTCTACAATGAGCAGTTCTTC. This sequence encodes CASSVVGTAVYNEQFF.

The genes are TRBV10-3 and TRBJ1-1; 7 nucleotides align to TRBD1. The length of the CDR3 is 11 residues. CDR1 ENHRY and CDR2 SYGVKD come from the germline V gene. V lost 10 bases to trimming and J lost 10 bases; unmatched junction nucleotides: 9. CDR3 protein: CATLGGFRAFF. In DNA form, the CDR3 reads TGTGCCACATTAGGGGGCTTTCGAGCTTTCTTT.

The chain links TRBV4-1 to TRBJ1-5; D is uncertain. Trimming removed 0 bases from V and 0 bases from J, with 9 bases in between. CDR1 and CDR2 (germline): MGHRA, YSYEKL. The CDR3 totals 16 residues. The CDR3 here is CASSQDHSISNQPQHF. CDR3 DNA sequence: TGCGCCAGCAGCCAAGATCACAGCATTAGCAATCAGCCCCAGCATTTT.

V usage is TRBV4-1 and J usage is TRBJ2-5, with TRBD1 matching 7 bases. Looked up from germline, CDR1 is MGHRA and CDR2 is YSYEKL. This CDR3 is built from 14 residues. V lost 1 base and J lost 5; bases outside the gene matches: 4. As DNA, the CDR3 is TGCGCCAGCAGCCAAGGGCACAGGGGTGAGACCCAGTACTTC. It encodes CASSQGHRGETQYF.

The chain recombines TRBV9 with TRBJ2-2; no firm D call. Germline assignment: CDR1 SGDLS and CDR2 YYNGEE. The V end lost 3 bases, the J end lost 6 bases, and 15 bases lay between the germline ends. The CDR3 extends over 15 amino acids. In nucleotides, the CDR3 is TGTGCCAGCAGCGGGGCAGGTAGTAAGTCCGGGGAGCTGTTTTTT. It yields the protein CASSGAGSKSGELFF. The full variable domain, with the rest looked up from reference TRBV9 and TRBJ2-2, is DSGVTQTPKHLITATGQRVTLRCSPRSGDLSVYWYQQSLDQGLQFLIQYYNGEERAKGNILERFSAQQFPDLHSELNLSSLELGDSALYFCASSGAGSKSGELFFGEGSRLTVL.

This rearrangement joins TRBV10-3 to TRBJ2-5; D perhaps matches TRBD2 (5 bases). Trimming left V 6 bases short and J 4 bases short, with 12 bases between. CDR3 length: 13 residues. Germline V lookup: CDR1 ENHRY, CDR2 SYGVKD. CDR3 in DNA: TGTGCCATCAGGGGTGGACTGGGAGAGACCCAGTACTTC. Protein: CAIRGGLGETQYF.

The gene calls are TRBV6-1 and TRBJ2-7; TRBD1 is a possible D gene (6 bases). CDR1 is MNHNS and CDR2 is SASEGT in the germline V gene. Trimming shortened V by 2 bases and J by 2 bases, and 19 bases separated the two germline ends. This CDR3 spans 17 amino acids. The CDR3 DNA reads TGTGCCAGCAGTGAACTGAGTACAGGGCCGGGAACCTACGAGCAGTACTTC. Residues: CASSELSTGPGTYEQYF.

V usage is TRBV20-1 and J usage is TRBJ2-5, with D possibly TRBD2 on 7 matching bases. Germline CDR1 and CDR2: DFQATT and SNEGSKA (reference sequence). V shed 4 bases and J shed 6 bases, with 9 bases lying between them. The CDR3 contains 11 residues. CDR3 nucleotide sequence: TGCAGTGCTACGGGGGGCCAGACCCAGTACTTC. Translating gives CSATGGQTQYF.

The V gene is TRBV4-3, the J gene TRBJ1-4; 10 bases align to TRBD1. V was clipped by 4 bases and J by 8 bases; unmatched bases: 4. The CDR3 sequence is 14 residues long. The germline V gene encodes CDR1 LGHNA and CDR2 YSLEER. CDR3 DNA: TGCGCCAGCAGCCTGGGACAGGGGTTGGAAAAACTGTTTTTT. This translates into CASSLGQGLEKLFF.

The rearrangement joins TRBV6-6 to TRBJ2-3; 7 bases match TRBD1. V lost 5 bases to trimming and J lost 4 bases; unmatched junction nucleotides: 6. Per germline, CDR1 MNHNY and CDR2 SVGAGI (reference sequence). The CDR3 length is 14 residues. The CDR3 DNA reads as TGTGCCAGCAGTCTCGCACAGGGGCCAGATACGCAGTATTTT. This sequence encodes CASSLAQGPDTQYF.

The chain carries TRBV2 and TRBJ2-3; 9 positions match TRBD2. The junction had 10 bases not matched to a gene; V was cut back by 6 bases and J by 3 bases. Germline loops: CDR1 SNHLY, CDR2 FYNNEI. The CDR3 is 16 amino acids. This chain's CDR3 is CASRDQRGARTDTQYF. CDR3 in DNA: TGTGCCAGCAGAGATCAGCGGGGGGCAAGGACAGATACGCAGTATTTT.

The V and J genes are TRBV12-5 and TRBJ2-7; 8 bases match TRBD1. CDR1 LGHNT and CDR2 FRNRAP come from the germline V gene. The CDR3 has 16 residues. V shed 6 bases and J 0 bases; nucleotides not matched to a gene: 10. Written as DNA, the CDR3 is TGTGCTAGTGGCCAGGACGACAGGGGACCCTCCTACGAGCAGTACTTC. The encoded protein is CASGQDDRGPSYEQYF.

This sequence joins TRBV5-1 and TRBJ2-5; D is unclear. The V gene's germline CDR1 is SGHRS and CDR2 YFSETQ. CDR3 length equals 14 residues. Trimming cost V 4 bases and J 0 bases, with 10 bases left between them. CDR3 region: CASSPAGYQETQYF. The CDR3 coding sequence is TGCGCCAGCAGCCCCGCCGGGTACCAAGAGACCCAGTACTTC.

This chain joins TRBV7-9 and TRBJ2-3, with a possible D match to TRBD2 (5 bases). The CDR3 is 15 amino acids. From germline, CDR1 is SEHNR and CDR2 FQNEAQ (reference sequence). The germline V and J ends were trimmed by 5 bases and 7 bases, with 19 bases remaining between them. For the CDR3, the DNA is TGTGCCAGCAGCCCAAAAGCGCGAGTCGGGAATACGCAGTATTTT. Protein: CASSPKARVGNTQYF.